This passage covers 5 T cell receptor beta chains from one sample sequenced in a study of cytomegalovirus exposure and HLA in healthy donors. 60 Vbeta and 13 Jbeta primers were used in PCR. Sequencing was performed with immunoSEQ multiplex PCR; in TCRdb, only in-frame clones are kept and a portion is missing. The table records over 150,000 clones, 80% to 90% of them present only once. The sequencing input was PBMCs. These TCRs come from a man aged 50 or older in good health and CMV-seropositive.

The chain couples TRBV4-3 to TRBJ2-3; 14 bases are a match to TRBD2. CDR1 is LGHNA, CDR2 YSLEER, per germline. There are 19 residues in the CDR3. V lost 4 bases, J lost 2 bases, and 11 bases stayed unmatched. In DNA form, the CDR3 reads TGCGCCAGCAGCCTACGGTTGACTAGCGGGAGGGCTGACACAGATACGCAGTATTTT. Its translation is CASSLRLTSGRADTDTQYF.

This clone was seen a single time. The chain combines TRBV5-1 with TRBJ1-2; 8 bases match TRBD1. Germline V gives CDR1 SGHRS, CDR2 YFSETQ. This CDR3 is 15 amino acids long. The V segment lost 3 bases and the J segment 6 bases; nucleotides outside the gene matches: 10. The CDR3 nucleotides read TGCGCCAGCAGCTCCCGTACCCAGGGGGCGAATGGCTACACCTTC. This encodes CASSSRTQGANGYTF.

The chain recombines TRBV4-3 with TRBJ1-1; 8 nucleotides agree with TRBD1. The V gene end was trimmed by 0 bases and the J gene end by 4 bases; junction bases not matched to a gene: 16. Germline CDR1 LGHNA, CDR2 YSLEER. The length of the CDR3 is 19 residues. The CDR3 bases are TGCGCCAGCAGCCAAGAGGCCCAGGGGGCGGCTGGGTGGGTCACTGAAGCTTTCTTT. Translating it yields CASSQEAQGAAGWVTEAFF.

The chain links TRBV5-4 to TRBJ2-5; D might be TRBD2 (6 bases). The J call may be mistaken, given a closer DNA end match to TRBJ2-7. Per the germline V gene, CDR1 is SGHNT and CDR2 is YYREEE (reference sequence). The CDR3 has 15 amino acids. The CDR3 sequence is CASSLSGRGLHEQYF. The DNA of the CDR3 is TGTGCCAGCAGCTTGTCGGGGCGGGGACTCCACGAGCAGTACTTC.

The rearrangement links TRBV28 to TRBJ1-3; maybe TRBD1 (5 bases). Per germline, CDR1 MDHEN and CDR2 SYDVKM. This CDR3 is 13 amino acids long. Trimming removed 6 bases at V and 2 bases at J, with 8 bases between. The CDR3 sequence is CASRGGTGNTIYF. CDR3 DNA sequence: TGTGCCAGCAGGGGGGGGACTGGAAACACCATATATTTT.